The T cell receptor (beta chain) under discussion was sequenced for a study of T cell responses to AZD1222 COVID-19 vaccine. Whole-study findings and limits: Baseline seropositivity characterized only six AZD1222 recipients.

Profiled with immunoSEQ multiplex PCR; TCRdb holds only in-frame clones, not every one. The table lists about 85,000 clones, 90% of them singletons, with about 3% in the top ten. Regarding this clone: Its specificity is unknown.

V gave up 3 bases and J gave up 5 bases, with 8 bases separating them. Germline loops: CDR1 SGHTA, CDR2 FQGNSA. The CDR3 runs to 13 residues. The sequencing here drew on peripheral blood, taken on day 0 of AZD1222 vaccination. This clonotype was sampled from an adult in good health. V and J are TRBV7-2 and TRBJ1-5, with D possibly TRBD1 on 5 matching bases. The CDR3 region has the DNA TGTGCCAGCAGCTTTAGGGGCGATCAGCCCCAGCATTTT. As protein: CASSFRGDQPQHF.